This T cell receptor (beta chain) was recovered during a study of shared clonotypes between healthy human individuals. Background on the study: Sampling drew on donors who were a couple of women and three men aged 18 to 49.

Germline V CDR1 and CDR2: SGHTA, FQGTGA. The CDR3 has 13 residues. Deletions cut 5 bases from V and 4 bases from J, with 9 bases between. Input per replicate PCR of unsorted PBMC was roughly 300 ng DNA, corresponding to tens of thousands of T cell genomes. Clones were read by immunoSEQ multiplex PCR, and TCRdb kept only the in-frame ones, dropping some. The table includes under 600,000 clones, roughly four fifths detected once. This TCR was sampled from a woman aged 35 to 49 in good health. Some clones in this sample may be carry-over from other donors' samples. Sequencing was done on a sample of PBMCs. The chain links TRBV7-3 to TRBJ2-1; D might be TRBD2 (6 bases). The CDR3 nucleotides are TGTGCCAGCAGCCGCGGGGATTACAATGAGCAGTTCTTC. Translating it yields CASSRGDYNEQFF.